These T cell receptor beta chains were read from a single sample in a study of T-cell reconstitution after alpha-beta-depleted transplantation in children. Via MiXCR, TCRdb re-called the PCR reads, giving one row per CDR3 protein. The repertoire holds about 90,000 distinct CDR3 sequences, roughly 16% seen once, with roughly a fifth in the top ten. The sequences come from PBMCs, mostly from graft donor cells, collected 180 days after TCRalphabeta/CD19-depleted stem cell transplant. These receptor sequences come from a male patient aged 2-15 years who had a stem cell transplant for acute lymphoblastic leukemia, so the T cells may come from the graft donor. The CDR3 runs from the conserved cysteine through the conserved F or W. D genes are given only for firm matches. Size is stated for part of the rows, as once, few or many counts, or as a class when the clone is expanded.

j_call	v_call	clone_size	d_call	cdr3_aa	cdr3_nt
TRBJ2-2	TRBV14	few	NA	CASSQRGTGELFF	TGTGCCAGCAGCCAGCGAGGGACCGGGGAGCTGTTTTTT
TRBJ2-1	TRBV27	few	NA	CASSSRWRGSYNEQFF	TGTGCCAGCAGCAGTAGGTGGAGGGGTTCCTACAATGAGCAGTTCTTC
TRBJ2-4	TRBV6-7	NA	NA	CAGTKSSKNIQYF	TGTGCCGGAACAAAGAGTTCCAAAAACATTCAGTACTTC
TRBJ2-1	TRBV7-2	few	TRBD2	CASSLDSRLRGGVF	TGTGCCAGCAGCTTAGATTCTCGTTTGCGGGGGGGAGTCTTC
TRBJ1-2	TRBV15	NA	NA	CATSRDTTAMEGGYGYTF	TGTGCCACCAGCAGAGATACCACCGCTATGGAGGGTGGCTATGGCTACACCTTC
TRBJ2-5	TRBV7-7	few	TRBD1	CASSLAGQGPRETQYF	TGTGCCAGCAGCTTAGCGGGACAGGGCCCTCGAGAGACCCAGTACTTC
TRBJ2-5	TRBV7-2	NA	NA	CASSFLAGQETQYF	TGTGCCAGCAGCTTCCTGGCGGGACAAGAGACCCAGTACTTC
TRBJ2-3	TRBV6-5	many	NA	CASSYRDTRPSTDTQYF	TGTGCCAGCAGTTACCGGGACACGCGGCCCTCTACAGATACGCAGTATTTT
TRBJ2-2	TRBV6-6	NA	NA	CASRRNTGELFF	TGTGCCAGCAGGAGGAACACCGGGGAGCTGTTTTTT
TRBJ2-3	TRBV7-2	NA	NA	CASSPGLDLDTQYF	TGTGCCAGCAGCCCAGGACTGGACCTGGATACGCAGTATTTT
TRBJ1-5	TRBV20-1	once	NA	CSALNREGRDGQPQHF	TGCAGTGCTTTGAACAGGGAGGGCCGAGACGGCCAGCCCCAGCATTTT
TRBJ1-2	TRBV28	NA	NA	CASSSSSVNYGYTF	TGTGCCAGCAGTTCCTCCTCAGTTAACTATGGCTACACCTTC
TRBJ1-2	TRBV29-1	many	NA	CSVPPRGASYGYTF	TGCAGCGTCCCACCCCGAGGAGCGAGCTATGGCTACACCTTC
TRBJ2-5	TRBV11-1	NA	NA	CASSSTTPWDGKSHQETQYF	TGTGCCAGCAGCTCAACGACACCCTGGGACGGGAAATCCCACCAAGAGACCCAGTACTTC
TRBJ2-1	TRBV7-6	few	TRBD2	CASSVIRAGDHEQFF	TGTGCCAGCAGCGTAATCCGAGCGGGGGATCATGAGCAGTTCTTC
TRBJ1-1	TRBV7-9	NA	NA	CASSLKQGNTEAFF	TGTGCCAGCAGCTTAAAACAGGGTAACACTGAAGCTTTCTTT
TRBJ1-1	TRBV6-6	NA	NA	CASSYSQNTEAFF	TGTGCCAGCAGTTACTCACAGAACACTGAAGCTTTCTTT
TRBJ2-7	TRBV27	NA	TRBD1	CASSPGQLTIEQYF	TGTGCCAGCAGTCCGGGACAGCTTACTATCGAGCAGTACTTC
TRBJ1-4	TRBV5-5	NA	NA	CASSPGEINEKLFF	TGTGCCAGCAGTCCAGGGGAAATCAATGAAAAACTGTTTTTT
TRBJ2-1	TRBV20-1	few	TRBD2	CSARWASGGRGEQFF	TGCAGTGCTAGATGGGCTAGCGGGGGGCGCGGTGAGCAGTTCTTC
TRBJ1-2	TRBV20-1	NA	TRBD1	CSLWTGGIGANYGYTF	TGCAGTCTTTGGACAGGGGGCATTGGCGCCAACTATGGCTACACCTTC
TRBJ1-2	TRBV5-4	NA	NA	CASSLLKVGYGYTF	TGTGCCAGCAGCCTCCTGAAGGTGGGCTATGGCTACACCTTC
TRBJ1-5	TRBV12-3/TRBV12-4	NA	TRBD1	CANNFPYSGDRAQWVSQPQHF	TGTGCCAACAATTTTCCCTATTCCGGGGACAGGGCTCAATGGGTAAGTCAGCCCCAGCATTTT
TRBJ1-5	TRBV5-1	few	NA	CASARGDSSNQPQHF	TGCGCCAGCGCAAGGGGAGATTCTAGCAATCAGCCCCAGCATTTT
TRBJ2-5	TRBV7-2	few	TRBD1	CASSFLQGVGETQYF	TGTGCCAGCAGCTTCTTACAGGGGGTTGGTGAGACCCAGTACTTC
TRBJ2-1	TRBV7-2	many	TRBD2	CASSLAGGQYNEQFF	TGTGCCAGCAGCCTAGCGGGGGGGCAATACAATGAGCAGTTCTTC
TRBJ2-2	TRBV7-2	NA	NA	CASSPGGLDTGELFF	TGTGCCAGCAGCCCGGGGGGCCTGGACACCGGGGAGCTGTTTTTT
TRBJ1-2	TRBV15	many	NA	CATDIPGYGYTF	TGTGCCACCGACATCCCGGGCTATGGCTACACCTTC
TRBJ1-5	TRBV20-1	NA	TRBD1	CSARDFRDSGQPQHF	TGCAGTGCTAGAGATTTTCGGGACAGCGGTCAGCCCCAGCATTTT
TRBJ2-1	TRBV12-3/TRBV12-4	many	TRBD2	CASSPGSGVSSSYNEQFF	TGTGCCAGCAGCCCAGGTAGCGGGGTATCTAGCTCCTACAATGAGCAGTTCTTC
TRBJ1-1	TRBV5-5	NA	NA	CASSLSPGNTEAFF	TGTGCCAGCAGCTTGAGTCCCGGGAACACTGAAGCTTTCTTT